This entry concerns a single T cell receptor (beta chain). Its specificity is unknown. Time point: cycle 4 day 1 (C4D1), after 5 to 7 weeks of nivolumab. Each of the patients experienced relapse following autologous stem cell transplantation, and their brentuximab vedotin exposure differed. Best response was recorded as complete response, partial response or progressive disease. These data come from a study of PD-1 blockade in classical Hodgkin lymphoma. Assay: immunoSEQ multiplex PCR; the TCRdb copy retains only in-frame clones and omits some. The table records tens of thousands of clones, around 91% of them present only once. Regarding the study as a whole: CD4+ TCR diversity rose significantly by C4D1, and CD8+ TCR diversity did not. Those patients who began receiving nivolumab less than 1 year after ASCT had lower diversity, and they were excluded.

CDR3 length equals 16 residues. V lost 4 bases to trimming and J lost 3 bases; unmatched junction nucleotides: 5. CDR1 and CDR2 (germline): SGHNT, YYREEE (reference sequence). Source: peripheral blood mononuclear cells (PBMCs), taken before the fourth cycle of nivolumab. The origin of this receptor is a human donor with classical Hodgkin lymphoma. V and J are TRBV5-4 and TRBJ2-3; 13 bases are shared with TRBD2. The CDR3 region is CASSIGLAGVTDTQYF. The CDR3 nucleotides are TGTGCCAGCAGCATAGGACTAGCGGGAGTAACAGATACGCAGTATTTT. Full variable domain (remainder filled in from reference TRBV5-4 and TRBJ2-3): ETGVTQSPTHLIKTRGQQVTLRCSSQSGHNTVSWYQQALGQGPQFIFQYYREEENGRGNFPPRFSGLQFPNYSSELNVNALELDDSALYLCASSIGLAGVTDTQYFGPGTRLTVL.